Listed here is a single T cell receptor beta chain. This clonotype was found many times. Its antigen is unknown. No base-level quality is on record; no much larger clone is a single base apart. Sequenced using an Illumina NovaSeq 6000. Using 5'RACE with constant-segment primers, TCRalpha and TCRbeta cDNA libraries were constructed, with sample barcodes and unique molecular identifiers added in the process. RNA was extracted from every sample with Trizol reagent. Amplification of the libraries took two PCR steps, and the second step added a second sample barcode plus Illumina TruSeq adapters. Sequencing of the libraries was done on an Illumina NovaSeq, producing 2 x 150 bp paired-end reads. As for the original processing: With migec v1.2.7, reads were demultiplexed and then collapsed into UMI-guided consensus sequences. Using mixcr v2.1.11, the UMI consensuses were aligned to TRA and TRB V and J templates and assembled into clonotypes. A clonotype was counted as expanded or contracted only when both edgeR and NoisET called the clonotype significant, with the noise models trained on biological replicates. For edgeR calls, the thresholds were a false discovery rate-adjusted p below 0.01 and a log2 fold-change of 1. As an exploratory analysis of dynamics, max-normalized trajectories of the 1000 most abundant clonotypes were examined with PCA combined with hierarchical clustering. Each responding clone was given a CD4 or CD8 phenotype based on the CD4+ and CD8+ repertoires, which had been sequenced separately. TCRdb passed the public sequencing reads through fastp at Q25 and MiXCR, retaining productive beta sequences. Here each entry gathers all rows of one CDR3 protein and keeps the most common genes and DNA. TCRdb's processing, not the authors', yielded these V and J calls. Counted in this sample were 350,000 to 400,000 distinct CDR3 sequences; around 15% of them appeared once. Clones ranked in the top ten supply about 22% of the sample.

The CDR3 has 15 amino acids, counting the end cysteine and phenylalanine. Only the CDR3 DNA is retained, 45 bases long and in frame from the first base. After removal of 5 bases from V and 4 bases from J, the junction retains 5 bases not matched to a gene. Per the germline V gene, MNHNS is the CDR1 and SASEGT is the CDR2. These data are taken from a study of T-cell memory formation after mild COVID-19 (dated by TCRdb to the early 2020s). Some background on the complete study: TCR sequence clusters from the two donors were largely donor specific. Two young, previously healthy adult volunteers made up the cohort, one male and one female. In a couple of donors, T-cell clones that expanded and contracted after mild COVID-19 were tracked by sequencing TCRalpha and TCRbeta repertoires over time. The research as a whole found: Contracting CD4+ clones were located mainly in the CM and EM memory subsets, whereas CD8+ clones were found to be enriched in EMRA. Some responding clones were detected in pre-infection memory, suggesting pre-existing cross-reactive memory T cells joined the SARS-CoV-2 response. Clones that contracted from day 15 to 85 showed balanced CD4/CD8 phenotypes, whereas a second wave of clones that expanded from day 15 to 37 leaned towards CD4+. SARS-CoV-2 specificity was not confirmed for the second-wave clones peaking on day 37. Only a couple of mild cases were covered by the study, and larger cohorts that include severe cases with pre-infection samples were considered necessary.

Ficoll-Paque density gradient centrifugation was the method used to isolate PBMCs. This sequence uses TRBV6-1 and TRBJ2-2, with 9 middle bases fitting TRBD2. The sequence was collected from a man between 18 and 29 years old who had mild COVID-19 (a few samples of this study predate the infection). The sample titles of this study are shuffled in the database, so cell type and time point are left out; the donor was told from shared clones. Sequenced input: PBMCs or a T cell subset sorted from them (not recorded which). The sequence in DNA is TGTGCCAGCAGTTTGCGGGGGGGCAGCACCGGGGAGCTGTTTTTT. Its translation is CASSLRGGSTGELFF.